The 14 T cell receptor beta chains presented below share a single source sample, sequenced in a study of T-cell reconstitution after alpha-beta-depleted transplantation in children. Preparing the TCRbeta library involved the use of unique molecular identifiers. TCRdb re-analysed the PCR reads in MiXCR, keeping a single row per CDR3 protein. Of about 980,000 distinct CDR3 sequences listed, about 29% are singletons. The source was PBMCs, mostly from graft donor cells, collected 360 days after TCRalphabeta/CD19-depleted stem cell transplant. These receptors all come from a boy younger than two who had a stem cell transplant for SCID, so the T cells may come from the graft donor.

The genes are TRBV6-1 and TRBJ2-7; D is unclear. The germline V and J ends were trimmed by 11 bases and 3 bases, with 2 bases remaining between them. CDR1 and CDR2 from the germline V gene are MNHNS and SASEGT. CDR3 size: 8 residues. DNA of the CDR3: TGTGCCGTCTACGAGCAGTACTTC. It yields the protein CAVYEQYF.

The chain uses TRBV12-3 or TRBV12-4 and TRBJ2-1, with D perhaps matching TRBD2 (7 bases). The CDR3 loop spans 14 amino acids. The ends were cut back, 0 bases at V and 9 bases at J, with 12 bases in the middle. The CDR3 reads CASSLAGGLAEQFF. The CDR3 region has the DNA TGTGCCAGCAGTTTAGCGGGGGGGCTAGCTGAGCAGTTCTTC.

This clonotype was seen a handful of times. The chain joins TRBV7-2 to TRBJ2-3; maybe TRBD1 (6 bases). The CDR3 loop spans 15 amino acids. Trimming cost V 10 bases and J 3 bases, with 20 bases left between them. Germline-derived CDR1 and CDR2 are SGHTA and FQGNSA. The CDR3 region has the DNA TGTGCCAAGGGGGAGTGGCTAGCCCGGACAGATACGCAGTATTTT. As protein: CAKGEWLARTDTQYF.

The rearrangement links TRBV5-1 to TRBJ2-1, with D uncertain. CDR3 size: 13 residues. Trimming pared 4 bases from V and 9 bases from J, leaving 14 bases between. Germline-derived CDR1 and CDR2 are SGHRS and YFSETQ. This CDR3 reads CASSPFGTTEQFF. Here the CDR3 DNA reads TGCGCCAGCAGCCCCTTCGGCACGACTGAGCAGTTCTTC.

The table lists this clonotype with a few counts. The genes are TRBV5-1 and TRBJ2-5; 7 bases fit TRBD1. With V trimmed by 3 bases and J by 1 base, 6 bases remained unmatched. This CDR3 region has 15 residues. Germline V gene lookup returns CDR1 SGHRS and CDR2 YFSETQ. The DNA for the CDR3 is TGCGCCAGCAGCTCCCTGACAGGGATCCAAGAGACCCAGTACTTC. Its translation is CASSSLTGIQETQYF.

In regard to this clonotype: A junction boundary mismatches the germline segment, possibly from a read error. The chain is built from TRBV10-1 and TRBJ2-7, with 7 bases lining up with TRBD1. The CDR3 spans 16 residues. The germline V gene has CDR1 WNHNN and CDR2 SYGVQD (reference sequence). This CDR3 is CGSSEAPGTETYEQYF. CDR3 DNA sequence: TGCGGCAGCAGTGAGGCCCCCGGGACAGAAACCTACGAGCAGTACTTC.

This clonotype was detected only a few times. The rearrangement links TRBV5-1 to TRBJ2-2; no clear D gene. The CDR3 contains 16 residues. Germline V gene lookup returns CDR1 SGHRS and CDR2 YFSETQ. With 0 bases removed from V and 1 base from J, the gap between germline ends came to 10 bases. The CDR3 loop is CASSLGLGRNTGELFF. In DNA, the CDR3 is TGCGCCAGCAGCTTGGGTTTGGGCCGGAACACCGGGGAGCTGTTTTTT.

This clonotype turned up a few times. This chain connects TRBV7-9 to TRBJ2-3; 10 nucleotides align to TRBD2. This CDR3 is 16 amino acids long. V dropped 5 bases and J dropped 0; count of bases not matched to a gene: 5. Germline CDR1 reads SEHNR; CDR2 reads FQNEAQ (reference sequence). CDR3 sequence: CASSDLAGESTDTQYF. The CDR3 nucleotides are TGTGCCAGCAGCGACCTAGCGGGGGAAAGCACAGATACGCAGTATTTT.

The chain is built from TRBV5-1 and TRBJ2-1; D unresolved. Germline V gene data show CDR1 as SGHRS and CDR2 as YFSETQ. Trimming cost V 4 bases and J 6 bases, with 8 bases left between them. CDR3 length: 12 residues. In DNA, the CDR3 is TGCGCCAGCAGCGAGAGTTTCAATGAGCAGTTCTTC. It yields the protein CASSESFNEQFF. Combining the CDR3 with reference TRBV5-1 and TRBJ2-1 gives the whole variable domain KAGVTQTPRYLIKTRGQQVTLSCSPISGHRSVSWYQQTPGQGLQFLFEYFSETQRNKGNFPGRFSGRQFSNSRSEMNVSTLELGDSALYLCASSESFNEQFFGPGTRLTVL.

With regard to this clonotype: One end of the junction does not line up with germline, which may come from a read error. V and J are TRBV7-3 and TRBJ1-1; D gene uncertain. Germline CDR1 SGHTA, CDR2 FQGTGA. The CDR3 loop spans 14 amino acids. CDR3 in DNA: TGTGCCAGCAGATTAAAGCCCGACGACACTGAAGCTTTCTTT. As protein: CASRLKPDDTEAFF.

This clonotype was picked up a small number of times. The chain employs TRBV7-2 and TRBJ2-3; 11 bases fit TRBD2. Germline V CDR1 and CDR2: SGHTA, FQGNSA. The CDR3 spans 15 residues. The CDR3 loop is CANQIAGGPSDTQYF. CDR3 in DNA: TGTGCGAATCAAATAGCGGGGGGGCCATCAGATACGCAGTATTTT.

The chain links TRBV20-1 to TRBJ2-1; 8 positions agree with TRBD2. The length of the CDR3 is 15 residues. From germline, CDR1 is DFQATT and CDR2 SNEGSKA (reference sequence). V trimming: 0 bases; J trimming: 9 bases; junction bases outside the gene matches: 10. CDR3 protein: CSAREPAGALREQFF. CDR3 nucleotides: TGCAGTGCTAGAGAGCCAGCGGGGGCTCTTCGTGAGCAGTTCTTC.

This clonotype was counted only a few times. The rearrangement joins TRBV20-1 to TRBJ2-5; TRBD1 is a possible D gene (5 bases). The CDR3 loop spans 15 amino acids. CDR1 and CDR2 (germline): DFQATT, SNEGSKA (reference sequence). The V end was cut by 5 bases, the J end by 1 base, with 17 bases between. CDR3 protein: CSAYPPSGSQETQYF. In DNA form, the CDR3 reads TGCAGTGCTTACCCACCCTCAGGGTCCCAAGAGACCCAGTACTTC.

This clonotype was seen only a few times. This sequence joins TRBV29-1 and TRBJ2-3; 7 bases fit TRBD2. The V gene's germline CDR1 is SQVTM and CDR2 ANQGSEA. V shed 7 bases and J 0 bases; nucleotides not matched to a gene: 10. The CDR3 length is 15 residues. The CDR3 DNA sequence: TGCAGCGCGGGGGGACGGCCCTTTAGCACAGATACGCAGTATTTT. It is translated as CSAGGRPFSTDTQYF.